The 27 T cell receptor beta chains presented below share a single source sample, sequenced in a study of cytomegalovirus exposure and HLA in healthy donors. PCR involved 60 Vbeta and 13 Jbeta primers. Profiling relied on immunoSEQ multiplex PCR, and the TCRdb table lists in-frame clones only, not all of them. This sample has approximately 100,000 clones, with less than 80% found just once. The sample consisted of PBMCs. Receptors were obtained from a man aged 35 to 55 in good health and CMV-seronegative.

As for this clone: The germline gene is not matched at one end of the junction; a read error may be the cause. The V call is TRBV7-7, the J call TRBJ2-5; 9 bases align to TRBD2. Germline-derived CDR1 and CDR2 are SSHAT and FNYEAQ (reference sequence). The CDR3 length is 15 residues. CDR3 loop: CASSSGGGAVETQYF. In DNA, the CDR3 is TGTGCTAGCAGTTCCGGCGGGGGGGCCGTAGAGACCCAGTACTTC.

CDR3 sequence (DNA): TGTGCCAGCAGCTTGAGGGGGGGCAGCGAGCAGTACGTC. Translated, it gives CASSLRGGSEQYV. The rearrangement links TRBV5-4 to TRBJ2-7; the D gene is possibly TRBD2 (7 bases). Trimming left V 1 base short and J 6 bases short, with 11 bases between. Germline assignment: CDR1 SGHNT and CDR2 YYREEE (reference sequence). This CDR3 comprises 13 residues.

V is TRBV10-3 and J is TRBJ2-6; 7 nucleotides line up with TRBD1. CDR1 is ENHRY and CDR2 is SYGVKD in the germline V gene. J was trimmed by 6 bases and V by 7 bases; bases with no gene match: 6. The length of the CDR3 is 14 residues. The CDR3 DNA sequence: TGTGCCATCACCGACAGGGTGGAGGCCAACGTCCTGACTTTC. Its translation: CAITDRVEANVLTF.

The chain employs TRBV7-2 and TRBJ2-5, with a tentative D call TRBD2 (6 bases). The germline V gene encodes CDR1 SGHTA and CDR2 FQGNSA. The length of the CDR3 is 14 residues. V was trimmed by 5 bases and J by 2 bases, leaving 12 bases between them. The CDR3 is CASSIGLMQETQYF. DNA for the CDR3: TGTGCCAGCAGCATCGGACTAATGCAAGAGACCCAGTACTTC. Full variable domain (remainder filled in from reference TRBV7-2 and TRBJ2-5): GAGVSQSPSNKVTEKGKDVELRCDPISGHTALYWYRQSLGQGLEFLIYFQGNSAPDKSGLPSDRFSAERTGGSVSTLTIQRTQQEDSAVYLCASSIGLMQETQYFGPGTRLLVL.

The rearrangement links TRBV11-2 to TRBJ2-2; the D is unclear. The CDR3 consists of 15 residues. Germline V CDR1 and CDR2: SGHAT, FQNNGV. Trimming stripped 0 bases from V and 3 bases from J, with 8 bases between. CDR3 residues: CASSLDLFYTGELFF. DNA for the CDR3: TGTGCCAGCAGCTTAGACCTATTTTACACCGGGGAGCTGTTTTTT.

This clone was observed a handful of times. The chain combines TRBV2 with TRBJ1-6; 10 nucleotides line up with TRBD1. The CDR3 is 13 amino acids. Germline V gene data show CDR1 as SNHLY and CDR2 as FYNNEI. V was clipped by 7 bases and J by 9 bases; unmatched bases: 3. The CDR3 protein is CASKGQGVSPLHF. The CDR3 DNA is TGTGCCAGCAAAGGACAGGGGGTTTCACCCCTCCACTTT.

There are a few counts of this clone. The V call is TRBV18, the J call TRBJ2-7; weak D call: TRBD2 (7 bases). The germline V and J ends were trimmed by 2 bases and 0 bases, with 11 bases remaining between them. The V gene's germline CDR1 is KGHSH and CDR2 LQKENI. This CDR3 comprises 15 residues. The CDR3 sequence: CASSPGGGLSYEQYF. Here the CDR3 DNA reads TGTGCCAGCTCACCAGGGGGGGGCCTCTCCTACGAGCAGTACTTC.

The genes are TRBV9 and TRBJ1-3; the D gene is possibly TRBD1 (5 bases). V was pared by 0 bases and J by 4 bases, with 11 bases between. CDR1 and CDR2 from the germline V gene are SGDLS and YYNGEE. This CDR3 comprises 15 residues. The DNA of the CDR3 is TGTGCCAGCAGCGTAGATCACAGGCGAGGAAACACCATATATTTT. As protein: CASSVDHRRGNTIYF.

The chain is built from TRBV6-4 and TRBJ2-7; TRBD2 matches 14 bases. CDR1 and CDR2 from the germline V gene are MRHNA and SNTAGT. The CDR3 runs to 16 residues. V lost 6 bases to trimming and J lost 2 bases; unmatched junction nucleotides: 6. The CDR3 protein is CASSAGTSGGPYEQYF. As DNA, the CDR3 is TGTGCCAGCAGCGCCGGGACTAGCGGGGGACCCTACGAGCAGTACTTC.

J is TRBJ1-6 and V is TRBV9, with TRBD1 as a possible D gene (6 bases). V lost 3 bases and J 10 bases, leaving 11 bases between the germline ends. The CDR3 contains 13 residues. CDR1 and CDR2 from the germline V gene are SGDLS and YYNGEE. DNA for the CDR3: TGTGCCAGCAGCGGCCAACAGGGCTCACCCCTCCACTTT. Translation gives CASSGQQGSPLHF.

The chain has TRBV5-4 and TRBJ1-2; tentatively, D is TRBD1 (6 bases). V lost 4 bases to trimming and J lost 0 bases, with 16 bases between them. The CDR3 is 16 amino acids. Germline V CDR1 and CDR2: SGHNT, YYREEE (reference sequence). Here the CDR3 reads CASSRGGEGANYGYTF. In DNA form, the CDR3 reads TGTGCCAGCAGCAGGGGGGGGGAGGGGGCTAACTATGGCTACACCTTC.

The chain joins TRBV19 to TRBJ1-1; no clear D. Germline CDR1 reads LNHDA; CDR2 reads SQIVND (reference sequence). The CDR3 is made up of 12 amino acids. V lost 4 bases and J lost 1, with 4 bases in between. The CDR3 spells CASSNRNTEAFF. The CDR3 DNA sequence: TGTGCCAGTAGTAATCGGAACACTGAAGCTTTCTTT.

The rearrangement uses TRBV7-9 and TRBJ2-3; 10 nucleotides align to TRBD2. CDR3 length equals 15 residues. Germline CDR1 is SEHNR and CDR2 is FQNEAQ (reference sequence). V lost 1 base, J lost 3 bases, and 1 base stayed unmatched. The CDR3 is CASSLGSGGTDTQYF. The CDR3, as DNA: TGTGCCAGCAGCTTAGGTAGCGGGGGGACAGATACGCAGTATTTT.

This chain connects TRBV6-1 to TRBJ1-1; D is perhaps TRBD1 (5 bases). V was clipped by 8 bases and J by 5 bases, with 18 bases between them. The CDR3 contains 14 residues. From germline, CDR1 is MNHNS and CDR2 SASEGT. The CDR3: CASGFREGWTEAFF. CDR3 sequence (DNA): TGTGCCAGCGGTTTCAGGGAGGGGTGGACTGAAGCTTTCTTT.

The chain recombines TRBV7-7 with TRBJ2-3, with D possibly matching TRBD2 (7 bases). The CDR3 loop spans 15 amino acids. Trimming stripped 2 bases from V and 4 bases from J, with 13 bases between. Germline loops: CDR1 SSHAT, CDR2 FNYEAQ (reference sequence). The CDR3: CASSLLGGASDTQYF. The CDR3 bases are TGTGCCAGCAGCTTATTGGGGGGGGCCTCAGATACGCAGTATTTT.

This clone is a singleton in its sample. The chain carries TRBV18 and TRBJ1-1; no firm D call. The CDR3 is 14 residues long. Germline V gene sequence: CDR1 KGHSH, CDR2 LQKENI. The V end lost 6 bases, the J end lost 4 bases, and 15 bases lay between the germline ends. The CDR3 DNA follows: TGTGCCAGCTCCCCCCGGGGTGAGGGCACTGAAGCTTTCTTT. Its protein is CASSPRGEGTEAFF.

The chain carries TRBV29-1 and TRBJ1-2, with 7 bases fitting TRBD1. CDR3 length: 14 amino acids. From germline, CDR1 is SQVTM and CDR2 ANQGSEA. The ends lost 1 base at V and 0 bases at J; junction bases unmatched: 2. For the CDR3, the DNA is TGCAGCGTTGAAGGAGGGGGCGCTAACTATGGCTACACCTTC. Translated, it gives CSVEGGGANYGYTF.

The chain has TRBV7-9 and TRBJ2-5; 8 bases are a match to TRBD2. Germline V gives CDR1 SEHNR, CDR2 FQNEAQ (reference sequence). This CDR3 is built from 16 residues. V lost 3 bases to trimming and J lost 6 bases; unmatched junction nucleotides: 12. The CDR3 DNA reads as TGTGCCAGCAGCTTGATGAGCGGGGGCCTGGCACAGACCCAGTACTTC. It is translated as CASSLMSGGLAQTQYF.

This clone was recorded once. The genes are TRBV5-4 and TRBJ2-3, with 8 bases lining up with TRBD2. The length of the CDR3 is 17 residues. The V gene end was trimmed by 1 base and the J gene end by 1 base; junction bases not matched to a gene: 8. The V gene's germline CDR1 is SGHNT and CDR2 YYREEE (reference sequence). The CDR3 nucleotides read TGTGCCAGCAGCTTGAGGCTAGCGGGCTTAGGCACAGATACGCAGTATTTT. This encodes CASSLRLAGLGTDTQYF. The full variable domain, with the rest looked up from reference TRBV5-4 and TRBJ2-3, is ETGVTQSPTHLIKTRGQQVTLRCSSQSGHNTVSWYQQALGQGPQFIFQYYREEENGRGNFPPRFSGLQFPNYSSELNVNALELDDSALYLCASSLRLAGLGTDTQYFGPGTRLTVL.

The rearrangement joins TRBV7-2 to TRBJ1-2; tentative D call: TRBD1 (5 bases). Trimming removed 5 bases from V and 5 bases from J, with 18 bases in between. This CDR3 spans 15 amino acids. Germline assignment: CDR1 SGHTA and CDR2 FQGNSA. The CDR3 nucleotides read TGTGCCAGCAGCCGCTCGGGGGTTAGCCCGTATGGCTACACCTTC. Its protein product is CASSRSGVSPYGYTF.

The chain's CDR3 is CASSIGLAGKGPRQPQHF. The CDR3, as DNA: TGTGCCAGTAGTATAGGGCTGGCAGGAAAGGGGCCAAGGCAGCCCCAGCATTTT. This rearrangement joins TRBV19 to TRBJ1-5; a weak D match, TRBD1 (5 bases). This CDR3 is built from 18 residues. The ends were cut back, 1 base at V and 7 bases at J, with 23 bases in the middle. CDR1 and CDR2 from the germline V gene are LNHDA and SQIVND (reference sequence).

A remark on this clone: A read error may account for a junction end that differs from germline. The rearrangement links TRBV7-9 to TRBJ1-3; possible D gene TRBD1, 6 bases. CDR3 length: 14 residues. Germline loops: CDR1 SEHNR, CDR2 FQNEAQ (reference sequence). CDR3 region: CSSSFEGVGNTIYF. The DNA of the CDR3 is TGTTCCAGCAGCTTCGAGGGGGTAGGGAACACCATATATTTT.

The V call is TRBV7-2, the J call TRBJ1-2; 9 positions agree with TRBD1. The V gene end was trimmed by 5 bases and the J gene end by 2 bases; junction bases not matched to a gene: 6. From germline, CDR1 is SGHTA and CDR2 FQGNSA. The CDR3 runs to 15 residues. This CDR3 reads CASSARTGVNYGYTF. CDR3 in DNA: TGTGCCAGCAGCGCTAGGACAGGGGTAAACTATGGCTACACCTTC.

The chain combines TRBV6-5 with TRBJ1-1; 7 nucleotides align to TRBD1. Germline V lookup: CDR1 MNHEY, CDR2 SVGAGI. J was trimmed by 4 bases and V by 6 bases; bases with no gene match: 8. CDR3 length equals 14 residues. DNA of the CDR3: TGTGCCAGCAGCTTACGGGCAGGGGGCACTGAAGCTTTCTTT. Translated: CASSLRAGGTEAFF.

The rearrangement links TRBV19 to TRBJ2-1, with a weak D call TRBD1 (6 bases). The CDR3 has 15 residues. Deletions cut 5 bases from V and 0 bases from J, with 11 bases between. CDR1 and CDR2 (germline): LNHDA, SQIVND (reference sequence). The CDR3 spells CASSPDSSSYNEQFF. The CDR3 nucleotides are TGTGCCAGTAGTCCGGACAGTAGCTCCTACAATGAGCAGTTCTTC. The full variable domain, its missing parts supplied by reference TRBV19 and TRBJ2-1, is DGGITQSPKYLFRKEGQNVTLSCEQNLNHDAMYWYRQDPGQGLRLIYYSQIVNDFQKGDIAEGYSVSREKKESFPLTVTSAQKNPTAFYLCASSPDSSSYNEQFFGPGTRLTVL.

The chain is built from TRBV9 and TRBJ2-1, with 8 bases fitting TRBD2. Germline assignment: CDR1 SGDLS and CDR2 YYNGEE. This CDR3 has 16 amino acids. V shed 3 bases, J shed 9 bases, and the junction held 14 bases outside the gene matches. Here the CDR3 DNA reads TGTGCCAGCAGCGCGGGGGGGCCTTTGGTGTGGGCTGAGCAGTTCTTC. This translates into CASSAGGPLVWAEQFF.

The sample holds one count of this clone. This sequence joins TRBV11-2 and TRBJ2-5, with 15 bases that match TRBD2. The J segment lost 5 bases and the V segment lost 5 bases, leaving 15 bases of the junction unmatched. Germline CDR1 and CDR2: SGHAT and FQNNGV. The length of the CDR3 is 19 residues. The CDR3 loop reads CASSPTGTSGGRVMETQYF. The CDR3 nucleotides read TGTGCCAGCAGCCCAACCGGGACTAGCGGGGGGCGGGTCATGGAGACCCAGTACTTC.